This T cell receptor beta chain was sequenced in a study of OX40 agonist ivuxolimab in advanced cancers. Study-wide points: With doses of 0.1 to 3.0 mg/kg, CD4+ and CD8+ blood T cells had undergone clonal expansion by week 6. Among the lowest levels of clonal expansion were found in partial responders at 0.1-3.0 mg/kg. Normalized expansion of T-cell clones was also low for some nonresponders.

Sequencing used immunoSEQ multiplex PCR; TCRdb keeps in-frame clones, though not all of them. The data show 77,000 or so clones, more than 75% seen once. On this clone itself: Antigen unknown.

V shed 3 bases and J shed 7 bases, with 16 bases lying between them. This CDR3 is built from 13 residues. The germline CDR1 and CDR2 sequences are GTSNPN and SVGIG (reference sequence). The V and J genes are TRBV30 and TRBJ2-7, with D tentatively TRBD1 or TRBD2 (5 bases each). This TCR was sampled from an adult with an advanced solid tumor such as melanoma, head and neck, liver or kidney cancer. This specimen consisted of CD4+ or CD8+ T cells sorted from blood, obtained in a trial of the OX40 agonist ivuxolimab. As DNA, the CDR3 is TGTGCCTGGAGCGCCGGGACCGTTGGGGAGCAGTACTTC. Translated: CAWSAGTVGEQYF.